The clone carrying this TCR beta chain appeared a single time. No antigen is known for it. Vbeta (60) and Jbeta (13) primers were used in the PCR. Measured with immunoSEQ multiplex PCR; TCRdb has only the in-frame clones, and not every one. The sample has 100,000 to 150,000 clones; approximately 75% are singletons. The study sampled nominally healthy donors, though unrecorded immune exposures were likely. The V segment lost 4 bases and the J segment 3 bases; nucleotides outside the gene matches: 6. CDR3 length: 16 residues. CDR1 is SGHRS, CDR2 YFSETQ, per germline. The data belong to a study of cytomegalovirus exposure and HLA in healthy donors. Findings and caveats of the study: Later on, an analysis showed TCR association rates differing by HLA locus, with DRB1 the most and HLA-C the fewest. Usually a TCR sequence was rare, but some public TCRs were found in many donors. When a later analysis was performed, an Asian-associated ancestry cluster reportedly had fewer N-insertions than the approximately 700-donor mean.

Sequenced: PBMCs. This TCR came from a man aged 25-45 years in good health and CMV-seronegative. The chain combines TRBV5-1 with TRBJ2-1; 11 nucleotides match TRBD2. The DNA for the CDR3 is TGCGCCAGCAGCCCTCCCGGGACTAGCGGCTACAATGAGCAGTTCTTC. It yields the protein CASSPPGTSGYNEQFF.